The rows below give T cell receptor beta chains drawn from one sample of a study of breast tumors, draining lymph nodes, adjacent tissues. MiXCR was run by TCRdb on the multiplex PCR reads, yielding one entry per CDR3 protein. The sample yields 83,000 or so distinct CDR3 sequences, approximately 19% seen once. Input material: axillary lymph node tissue. The receptors were sampled from a female donor with breast cancer. Some clones in this sample may be carry-over from other donors' samples. The CDR3 runs from the conserved cysteine through the conserved F or W. D genes are given only for firm matches. Rows may omit the clone size; those that give it use once, few, many or a size class.

D gene: TRBD1
J gene: TRBJ2-5
clone size: -
CDR3 length: 15
V gene: TRBV15
CDR3 protein: CATSGGTGGWETQYF
CDR3 DNA: TGTGCCACCAGCGGCGGGACAGGGGGATGGGAGACCCAGTACTTC

D gene: -
J gene: TRBJ1-2
clone size: many
CDR3 length: 14
V gene: TRBV7-2
CDR3 protein: CASSLIGTDYGYTF
CDR3 DNA: TGTGCCAGCAGCTTAATTGGAACGGACTATGGCTACACCTTC

D gene: -
J gene: TRBJ1-2
clone size: -
CDR3 length: 15
V gene: TRBV3-1
CDR3 protein: CASSQDPQVVYGYTF
CDR3 DNA: TGTGCCAGCAGCCAAGATCCACAGGTGGTCTATGGCTACACCTTC

D gene: -
J gene: TRBJ1-6
clone size: many
CDR3 length: 13
V gene: TRBV28
CDR3 protein: CASNRENNSPLHF
CDR3 DNA: TGTGCCAGCAACAGGGAAAATAATTCACCCCTCCACTTT

D gene: TRBD1
J gene: TRBJ2-7
clone size: many
CDR3 length: 13
V gene: TRBV12-3/TRBV12-4
CDR3 protein: CASSPGGKSEQYF
CDR3 DNA: TGTGCCAGCAGTCCAGGGGGAAAGAGCGAGCAGTACTTC

D gene: -
J gene: TRBJ1-6
clone size: many
CDR3 length: 12
V gene: TRBV7-9
CDR3 protein: CASSPQDSPLHF
CDR3 DNA: TGTGCCAGCAGCCCCCAGGATTCACCCCTCCACTTT

D gene: -
J gene: TRBJ2-7
clone size: many
CDR3 length: 13
V gene: TRBV20-1
CDR3 protein: CSARGGKPYEQYF
CDR3 DNA: TGCAGTGCTAGAGGTGGAAAACCCTACGAGCAGTACTTC

D gene: TRBD1
J gene: TRBJ1-5
clone size: many
CDR3 length: 15
V gene: TRBV7-2
CDR3 protein: CASSRTGRSNQPQHF
CDR3 DNA: TGTGCCAGCAGCCGGACAGGGAGGAGCAATCAGCCCCAGCATTTT

D gene: TRBD2
J gene: TRBJ2-7
clone size: many
CDR3 length: 13
V gene: TRBV12-3/TRBV12-4
CDR3 protein: CASAAGDRYEQYF
CDR3 DNA: TGTGCCAGCGCGGCGGGAGACCGGTACGAGCAGTACTTC

D gene: TRBD2
J gene: TRBJ2-1
clone size: -
CDR3 length: 15
V gene: TRBV5-4
CDR3 protein: CASSLGAGPYNEQFF
CDR3 DNA: TGTGCCAGCAGCTTGGGAGCGGGACCTTACAATGAGCAGTTCTTC

D gene: TRBD1
J gene: TRBJ2-1
clone size: many
CDR3 length: 15
V gene: TRBV11-3
CDR3 protein: CASSLGQGAHNEQFF
CDR3 DNA: TGTGCCAGCAGCCTTGGACAGGGGGCGCATAATGAGCAGTTCTTC

D gene: TRBD1
J gene: TRBJ2-7
clone size: many
CDR3 length: 15
V gene: TRBV12-3/TRBV12-4
CDR3 protein: CASRDRTGSSYEQYF
CDR3 DNA: TGTGCCAGCAGGGACCGGACAGGGAGCTCCTACGAGCAGTACTTC

D gene: -
J gene: TRBJ1-2
clone size: -
CDR3 length: 14
V gene: TRBV28
CDR3 protein: CASSLTSANYGYTF
CDR3 DNA: TGTGCCAGCAGTTTAACCTCAGCCAACTATGGCTACACCTTC

D gene: TRBD2
J gene: TRBJ2-1
clone size: many
CDR3 length: 15
V gene: TRBV6-1
CDR3 protein: CASRLGTSGPNEQFF
CDR3 DNA: TGTGCCAGCAGATTGGGGACTAGCGGCCCCAATGAGCAGTTCTTC

D gene: -
J gene: TRBJ1-2
clone size: few
CDR3 length: 17
V gene: TRBV4-1
CDR3 protein: CASSQGRVEGGNYGYTF
CDR3 DNA: TGCGCCAGCAGCCAAGGAAGAGTTGAGGGTGGTAACTATGGCTACACCTTC

D gene: TRBD2
J gene: TRBJ2-1
clone size: many
CDR3 length: 14
V gene: TRBV20-1
CDR3 protein: CSARGLAGAEEQFF
CDR3 DNA: TGCAGTGCTAGAGGGCTAGCGGGAGCCGAGGAGCAGTTCTTC

D gene: -
J gene: TRBJ2-5
clone size: many
CDR3 length: 14
V gene: TRBV15
CDR3 protein: CATSRGQGQETQYF
CDR3 DNA: TGTGCCACCAGCAGAGGCCAGGGGCAAGAGACCCAGTACTTC

D gene: TRBD2
J gene: TRBJ2-3
clone size: many
CDR3 length: 17
V gene: TRBV5-4
CDR3 protein: CASSPTASGASTDTQYF
CDR3 DNA: TGTGCCAGCAGCCCCACTGCTAGCGGAGCTAGCACAGATACGCAGTATTTT

D gene: TRBD1
J gene: TRBJ1-1
clone size: few
CDR3 length: 14
V gene: TRBV19
CDR3 protein: CASSSTGASTEAFF
CDR3 DNA: TGTGCCAGTAGCTCGACAGGGGCATCAACTGAAGCTTTCTTT

D gene: -
J gene: TRBJ1-2
clone size: many
CDR3 length: 14
V gene: TRBV5-6
CDR3 protein: CASSLGQINYGYTF
CDR3 DNA: TGTGCCAGCAGCTTGGGGCAGATTAACTATGGCTACACCTTC

D gene: -
J gene: TRBJ2-2
clone size: many
CDR3 length: 15
V gene: TRBV10-3
CDR3 protein: CAISDPGSKTGELFF
CDR3 DNA: TGTGCCATCAGTGACCCCGGGAGCAAGACCGGGGAGCTGTTTTTT

D gene: -
J gene: TRBJ2-2
clone size: many
CDR3 length: 14
V gene: TRBV2
CDR3 protein: CASRAQGGTGELFF
CDR3 DNA: TGTGCCAGCAGGGCACAGGGAGGCACCGGGGAGCTGTTTTTT

D gene: TRBD2
J gene: TRBJ2-2
clone size: -
CDR3 length: 16
V gene: TRBV27
CDR3 protein: CASSFGSGRFGGELFF
CDR3 DNA: TGTGCCAGCAGTTTTGGTAGCGGGAGGTTTGGCGGGGAGCTGTTTTTT

D gene: -
J gene: TRBJ2-2
clone size: many
CDR3 length: 18
V gene: TRBV2
CDR3 protein: CASSLNTGLLANTGELFF
CDR3 DNA: TGTGCCAGCAGTTTAAATACCGGACTTCTCGCGAACACCGGGGAGCTGTTTTTT

D gene: TRBD1
J gene: TRBJ2-2
clone size: many
CDR3 length: 21
V gene: TRBV7-9
CDR3 protein: CASSPYHRRQGAGVGTGELFF
CDR3 DNA: TGTGCCAGCAGCCCCTACCACCGAAGACAGGGGGCCGGAGTGGGCACCGGGGAGCTGTTTTTT

D gene: -
J gene: TRBJ2-7
clone size: -
CDR3 length: 13
V gene: TRBV28
CDR3 protein: CASMGAPAHEQYF
CDR3 DNA: TGTGCCAGCATGGGGGCTCCAGCCCACGAGCAGTACTTC

D gene: TRBD1
J gene: TRBJ2-4
clone size: -
CDR3 length: 16
V gene: TRBV4-1
CDR3 protein: CASSQDLIGTGDIQYF
CDR3 DNA: TGCGCCAGCAGCCAAGATCTGATCGGAACAGGGGACATTCAGTACTTC

D gene: -
J gene: TRBJ1-6
clone size: many
CDR3 length: 17
V gene: TRBV7-9
CDR3 protein: CASSFQDLLGARSPLHF
CDR3 DNA: TGTGCCAGCAGCTTTCAAGACTTGTTGGGGGCGAGGTCACCCCTCCACTTT

D gene: -
J gene: TRBJ2-3
clone size: many
CDR3 length: 17
V gene: TRBV4-1
CDR3 protein: CASSQDGSGGGGDTQYF
CDR3 DNA: TGCGCCAGCAGCCAAGATGGTAGCGGAGGGGGTGGAGATACGCAGTATTTT

D gene: TRBD2
J gene: TRBJ2-3
clone size: many
CDR3 length: 14
V gene: TRBV12-3/TRBV12-4
CDR3 protein: CASSFQRDPHTQYF
CDR3 DNA: TGTGCCAGCAGTTTCCAGCGGGACCCCCATACGCAGTATTTT

D gene: -
J gene: TRBJ2-7
clone size: many
CDR3 length: 16
V gene: TRBV7-6
CDR3 protein: CASSSEGEGISYEQYF
CDR3 DNA: TGTGCCAGCAGCTCGGAAGGAGAGGGGATTTCCTACGAGCAGTACTTC

D gene: TRBD2
J gene: TRBJ2-7
clone size: many
CDR3 length: 16
V gene: TRBV5-5
CDR3 protein: CASSLEVAGASYEQYF
CDR3 DNA: TGTGCCAGCAGCTTGGAGGTAGCGGGAGCCTCCTACGAGCAGTACTTC

D gene: TRBD1
J gene: TRBJ2-7
clone size: many
CDR3 length: 14
V gene: TRBV7-9
CDR3 protein: CASSSDRGLNEQYF
CDR3 DNA: TGTGCCAGCAGCTCCGACAGGGGGCTGAACGAGCAGTACTTC

D gene: -
J gene: TRBJ2-3
clone size: many
CDR3 length: 14
V gene: TRBV6-2/TRBV6-3
CDR3 protein: CASTDRTRTDTQYF
CDR3 DNA: TGTGCCAGCACCGACCGGACCCGCACAGATACGCAGTATTTT

D gene: TRBD2
J gene: TRBJ2-3
clone size: many
CDR3 length: 15
V gene: TRBV7-3
CDR3 protein: CASSLMGGRADTQYF
CDR3 DNA: TGTGCCAGCAGCTTAATGGGCGGGAGGGCAGATACGCAGTATTTT

D gene: -
J gene: TRBJ1-6
clone size: many
CDR3 length: 15
V gene: TRBV7-2
CDR3 protein: CASSLDSRYNSPLHF
CDR3 DNA: TGTGCCAGCAGCCTCGACAGCAGATATAATTCACCCCTCCACTTT

D gene: TRBD1
J gene: TRBJ2-1
clone size: many
CDR3 length: 14
V gene: TRBV20-1
CDR3 protein: CSAPTGGVYNEQFF
CDR3 DNA: TGCAGTGCTCCTACAGGGGGTGTCTACAATGAGCAGTTCTTC

D gene: -
J gene: TRBJ2-7
clone size: many
CDR3 length: 14
V gene: TRBV20-1
CDR3 protein: CSARIKESSYEQYF
CDR3 DNA: TGCAGTGCTAGAATTAAGGAGAGCTCCTACGAGCAGTACTTC

D gene: TRBD2
J gene: TRBJ2-1
clone size: many
CDR3 length: 15
V gene: TRBV7-8
CDR3 protein: CASSSSGLAGGTEFF
CDR3 DNA: TGTGCCAGCAGCTCCAGTGGGCTAGCGGGAGGCACCGAGTTCTTC

D gene: TRBD1
J gene: TRBJ1-2
clone size: many
CDR3 length: 15
V gene: TRBV20-1
CDR3 protein: CSARPPTGKNYGYTF
CDR3 DNA: TGCAGTGCTAGGCCCCCGACAGGGAAGAACTATGGCTACACCTTC

D gene: TRBD2
J gene: TRBJ2-1
clone size: many
CDR3 length: 15
V gene: TRBV9
CDR3 protein: CASTPSGGSYNEQFF
CDR3 DNA: TGTGCCAGCACCCCTAGCGGGGGCTCCTACAATGAGCAGTTCTTC

D gene: TRBD1
J gene: TRBJ2-1
clone size: many
CDR3 length: 15
V gene: TRBV4-3
CDR3 protein: CASSQEGTGLNEQFF
CDR3 DNA: TGCGCCAGCAGCCAAGAAGGGACAGGGCTAAATGAGCAGTTCTTC

D gene: -
J gene: TRBJ2-1
clone size: many
CDR3 length: 15
V gene: TRBV20-1
CDR3 protein: CSARAGQSSYNEQFF
CDR3 DNA: TGCAGTGCTAGAGCGGGTCAGAGCTCCTACAATGAGCAGTTCTTC